The subject of this entry is one T cell receptor (beta chain). These data are taken from a study of blood T cell repertoires in COVID-19. Study-wide background: COVID-19 samples collected from the United States, Italy and Spain covered acute and convalescent phases. T cells, B-cell-depleted T cells, or PBMCs provided the cDNA or gDNA that served as material.

V was shortened by 5 bases and J by 13 bases, with 17 bases between the two germline ends. Germline V gene sequence: CDR1 DFQATT, CDR2 SNEGSKA (reference sequence). The CDR3 consists of 11 residues. In the authors' workflow: By means of reference gene primer amplification, nucleated cell counts were estimated. Repertoires were generated with immunoSEQ multiplex PCR, while TCRdb's copy carries only in-frame clones and drops some. D and trimming come from the DNA, and the V and J calls and clone size come from that table. The sample includes some 46,000 clones, roughly four fifths of them seen just once.

Sequencing was done on a sample of peripheral blood. The V and J genes are TRBV20-1 and TRBJ1-2, with TRBD1 as a possible D gene (6 bases). The sequence was obtained from a man aged 60 to 75 with active COVID-19. The CDR3, as DNA: TGCAGTGCTCGCCCCGGGACACCCTTCACCTTC. This codes for CSARPGTPFTF.